Below, one T cell receptor beta chain is given with its context. As handled by the study authors: Researchers report that nucleated cell counts were estimated from reference gene primer amplification. The method was immunoSEQ multiplex PCR; TCRdb's version includes in-frame clones alone and lacks a portion of them. The DNA was the basis for D and trimming; V, J and clone size are from that table. The sample lists approximately 280,000 clones, over 75% occurring once. Trimming left V 5 bases short and J 6 bases short, with 10 bases between. Germline values: CDR1 LGHDT, CDR2 YNNKEL (reference sequence). The CDR3 totals 13 residues. This record comes from a study of blood T cell repertoires in COVID-19. Overall study: Samples representing acute and convalescent COVID-19 were sourced from the United States, Italy and Spain. T cells, B-cell-depleted T cells, or PBMCs provided the cDNA or gDNA that served as material.

The V gene is TRBV3-1 (or the pseudogene TRBV3-2), the J gene TRBJ1-4, with a tentative D call TRBD1 (5 bases). This clonotype was obtained from a woman aged 60-75 years with acute or convalescent COVID-19. Sequencing was performed on peripheral blood. The CDR3, as DNA: TGTGCCAGCAGCTTAGGGGAACATGAAAAACTGTTTTTT. This encodes CASSLGEHEKLFF.